These 5 T cell receptor beta chains share one sample of origin, sequenced in a study of response to subunit inactivated influenza vaccine. TCRdb ran MiXCR on the RT-PCR reads and lists one entry per CDR3 protein. The repertoire consists of about 480,000 distinct CDR3 sequences, with about an eighth occurring once and the leading ten covering around 13%. Sample: PBMCs from blood, taken about 6 weeks after vaccination. Receptors were obtained from a man between 45 and 60 years old who received an inactivated influenza vaccine.

This clonotype came up many times. This chain connects TRBV6-1 to TRBJ2-5, with 10 bases fitting TRBD1. V lost 7 bases and J lost 2; bases outside the gene matches: 4. The CDR3 sequence is 14 residues long. Germline V CDR1 and CDR2: MNHNS, SASEGT. CDR3 in amino acids: CASILDRGQETQYF. The CDR3 nucleotides read TGTGCCAGCATATTGGACAGGGGGCAAGAGACCCAGTACTTC.

This clonotype was picked up a small number of times. This CDR3 is CSARVNPSLEQFF. The CDR3, as DNA: TGCAGTGCTAGAGTCAACCCCTCCCTTGAGCAGTTCTTC. This sequence joins TRBV20-1 and TRBJ2-1; no firm D call. V lost 1 base, J lost 9 bases, and 13 bases lay in between. Per germline, CDR1 DFQATT and CDR2 SNEGSKA (reference sequence). The CDR3 consists of 13 residues.

This clonotype turned up a few times. This chain uses TRBV5-4 with TRBJ1-2; the D gene is possibly TRBD1 (6 bases). The germline CDR1 and CDR2 sequences are SGHNT and YYREEE (reference sequence). The CDR3 sequence is 14 residues long. The V end lost 3 bases, the J end lost 6 bases, and 15 bases lay between the germline ends. CDR3 coding DNA: TGTGCCAGCAGCTCTCAAACAGGGATCAATGGCTACACCTTC. It is translated as CASSSQTGINGYTF.

The chain employs TRBV10-3 and TRBJ2-2; D not resolved. The CDR3 runs to 16 residues. Germline values: CDR1 ENHRY, CDR2 SYGVKD. The V and J ends lost 0 bases and 0 bases respectively, with 8 bases between them. This CDR3 is CAISESSSSNTGELFF. The CDR3 coding sequence is TGTGCCATCAGTGAGTCTAGCTCCTCGAACACCGGGGAGCTGTTTTTT.

The chain links TRBV6-5 to TRBJ2-7; the match to TRBD1 covers 8 bases. This CDR3 is 15 amino acids long. V lost 4 bases and J lost 0; bases outside the gene matches: 5. Germline V gene sequence: CDR1 MNHEY, CDR2 SVGAGI. CDR3 coding DNA: TGTGCCAGCAGTTTACGGGACAGGAGCTCCTACGAGCAGTACTTC. Translation gives CASSLRDRSSYEQYF.